These 17 T cell receptor beta chains came from one sample sequenced in a study of beta chain features in type 1 diabetes. Expressed TCRB transcripts got sequenced, as all isolated RNA was reverse transcribed. TCRdb's table, derived via immunoSEQ multiplex PCR, lists solely in-frame clones and lacks some. The sample contains under 800,000 clones, 15% to 19% of which appear only once. Input material: naive CD4+ T cells from blood. These receptors were obtained from a man aged 18 to 35 in good health.

The V gene is TRBV4-1, the J gene TRBJ2-7; 8 bases map to TRBD1. J lost 2 bases, V lost 1 base, and 13 bases had no gene match. Germline CDR1 MGHRA, CDR2 YSYEKL. The CDR3 has 18 residues. As DNA, the CDR3 is TGCGCCAGCAGCCAAGTAGGGGTTCCCGGGACAGGTGCCTACGAGCAGTACTTC. Its translation: CASSQVGVPGTGAYEQYF.

The table lists this clone with a few counts. The chain joins TRBV6-5 to TRBJ2-1, with 9 nucleotides matching TRBD1. Germline CDR1 MNHEY, CDR2 SVGAGI. This CDR3 is 15 amino acids long. The ends lost 0 bases at V and 9 bases at J; junction bases unmatched: 6. The CDR3, as DNA: TGTGCCAGCAGTTACTCGCTTACAGGGGGCAGTGAGCAGTTCTTC. Protein sequence: CASSYSLTGGSEQFF.

This clone has ten or more counts. Distinct nucleotide sequences in the sample also encode this CDR3. In nucleotides, the CDR3 is TGTGCCAGCTCACCGATACAAGAGACCCAGTACTTC. It translates to CASSPIQETQYF. The gene calls are TRBV18 and TRBJ2-5; no reliable D call. The CDR3 runs to 12 residues. The germline V gene encodes CDR1 KGHSH and CDR2 LQKENI. Trimming removed 3 bases from V and 2 bases from J, with 4 bases in between.

The table lists this clone with a few counts. The chain employs TRBV18 and TRBJ1-1; tentative D call: TRBD1 (6 bases). Trimming left V 4 bases short and J 1 base short, with 10 bases between. Germline values: CDR1 KGHSH, CDR2 LQKENI. This CDR3 contains 14 residues. The CDR3 DNA reads as TGTGCCAGCTCACAACGACAGGAGAACACTGAAGCTTTCTTT. Its protein product is CASSQRQENTEAFF.

This clone was seen more than once but under ten times. The chain combines TRBV7-9 with TRBJ1-2, with unresolved D. From germline, CDR1 is SEHNR and CDR2 FQNEAQ (reference sequence). The ends were cut back, 6 bases at V and 8 bases at J, with 19 bases in the middle. The CDR3 runs to 14 residues. The CDR3 is CASRSLSGSGGYTF. The CDR3 DNA sequence: TGTGCCAGCAGATCCCTTTCCGGGAGTGGCGGCTACACCTTC.

In this sample, this clone turned up once. The chain recombines TRBV15 with TRBJ1-1; D is possibly TRBD1 (5 bases). Per the germline V gene, CDR1 is LNHNV and CDR2 is YYDKDF (reference sequence). This CDR3 has 17 amino acids. V dropped 0 bases and J dropped 7 bases, with 21 bases sitting between them. The CDR3, as DNA: TGTGCCACCAGCAGAGATAGGGAGGGGCTCTCGGCTAGTGAAGCTTTCTTT. It translates to CATSRDREGLSASEAFF.

There are a few counts of this clone. The chain recombines TRBV30 with TRBJ2-3; D possibly matches TRBD1 or TRBD2 (5 bases each). Looked up from germline, CDR1 is GTSNPN and CDR2 is SVGIG (reference sequence). The CDR3 has 13 amino acids. V lost 2 bases and J 4 bases, leaving 10 bases between the germline ends. CDR3 sequence (DNA): TGTGCCTGGAGTCCGGGGCCGGCAGATACGCAGTATTTT. It translates to CAWSPGPADTQYF.

This clone was seen a few times. The J gene is TRBJ1-6, the V gene TRBV5-1, with D tentatively TRBD1 (5 bases). V was clipped by 2 bases and J by 8 bases, with 17 bases between them. Germline-derived CDR1 and CDR2 are SGHRS and YFSETQ. This CDR3 is 16 amino acids long. This CDR3 is CASSLKTGTGYSPLHF. The CDR3 nucleotides are TGCGCCAGCAGCTTAAAAACCGGGACGGGATATTCACCCCTCCACTTT.

This clone was counted a few times. This chain joins TRBV28 and TRBJ2-5; 16 bases align to TRBD2. CDR1 and CDR2 (germline): MDHEN, SYDVKM. The CDR3 is 17 residues long. After removal of 8 bases from V and 4 bases from J, the junction contained 10 bases not matched to a gene. The CDR3 coding sequence is TGTGCCAGCGCTACCATGGGACTAGCGGGGGGGCTAGAGACCCAGTACTTC. It is translated as CASATMGLAGGLETQYF. The full variable domain, with the rest looked up from reference TRBV28 and TRBJ2-5, is DVKVTQSSRYLVKRTGEKVFLECVQDMDHENMFWYRQDPGLGLRLIYFSYDVKMKEKGDIPEGYSVSREKKERFSLILESASTNQTSMYLCASATMGLAGGLETQYFGPGTRLLVL.

CDR3 nucleotide sequence: TGCAGTGCAACAGGGGAGGGGCAGTACTTC. Encoded protein: CSATGEGQYF. J is TRBJ2-7 and V is TRBV20-1; D possibly uses TRBD1 or TRBD2 (7 bases each). V was trimmed by 6 bases and J by 9 bases, leaving 12 bases between them. Germline loops: CDR1 DFQATT, CDR2 SNEGSKA (reference sequence). The CDR3 runs to 10 residues.

The chain combines TRBV11-2 with TRBJ2-1; 8 nucleotides agree with TRBD1. Germline V CDR1 and CDR2: SGHAT, FQNNGV. This CDR3 has 15 amino acids. Trimming at V came to 3 bases and at J to 0 bases, leaving 1 base not matched to a gene. The CDR3 loop reads CASSFTGGSYNEQFF. CDR3 nucleotides: TGTGCCAGCAGCTTTACAGGGGGCTCCTACAATGAGCAGTTCTTC.

This clone has only a few counts. The chain has TRBV7-9 and TRBJ1-5; possibly TRBD1 for D (5 bases). The CDR3 loop spans 18 amino acids. V was cut by 1 base and J by 4 bases, with 20 bases left in between. Germline V gene lookup returns CDR1 SEHNR and CDR2 FQNEAQ (reference sequence). CDR3 sequence: CASSLGSLRRGGNQPQHF. The CDR3 DNA reads TGTGCCAGCAGCTTAGGATCTTTACGTCGGGGCGGTAATCAGCCCCAGCATTTT. The full variable domain, with the rest looked up from reference TRBV7-9 and TRBJ1-5, is DTGVSQNPRHKITKRGQNVTFRCDPISEHNRLYWYRQTLGQGPEFLTYFQNEAQLEKSRLLSDRFSAERPKGSFSTLEIQRTEQGDSAMYLCASSLGSLRRGGNQPQHFGDGTRLSIL.

This clone was found a few times. The V and J genes are TRBV7-6 and TRBJ1-5; D might be TRBD1 (5 bases). Trimming cost V 5 bases and J 1 base, with 12 bases left between them. Germline V gives CDR1 SGHVS, CDR2 FNYEAQ. This CDR3 comprises 15 residues. CDR3 bases: TGTGCCAGCAGCCAGGGTGGGACGAGCAATCAGCCCCAGCATTTT. It yields the protein CASSQGGTSNQPQHF.

Only a few counts were recorded for this clone. This chain joins TRBV29-1 and TRBJ2-3; TRBD1 agrees at 7 bases. This CDR3 has 12 residues. Trimming cost V 7 bases and J 2 bases; bases outside gene matches: 3. In germline, CDR1 is SQVTM, CDR2 ANQGSEA. The CDR3, as DNA: TGCAGCGACAGGGGTCCCACAGATACGCAGTATTTT. This codes for CSDRGPTDTQYF.

The sample holds a few counts of this clone. V usage is TRBV7-2 and J usage is TRBJ2-1; 7 bases are a match to TRBD2. The V gene end was trimmed by 2 bases and the J gene end by 0 bases; junction bases not matched to a gene: 1. The germline V gene has CDR1 SGHTA and CDR2 FQGNSA. The CDR3 is made up of 15 amino acids. The CDR3 region is CASSLTSVSYNEQFF. The DNA of the CDR3 is TGTGCCAGCAGCTTAACTAGCGTCTCCTACAATGAGCAGTTCTTC.

This clone was observed a handful of times. V and J are TRBV7-9 and TRBJ1-3; D gene uncertain. The CDR3 extends over 15 amino acids. V was trimmed by 4 bases and J by 4 bases, leaving 14 bases between them. Germline loops: CDR1 SEHNR, CDR2 FQNEAQ (reference sequence). CDR3 sequence reads: CASSSEPPRGNTIYF. CDR3 DNA: TGTGCCAGCAGCTCAGAACCTCCCCGAGGAAACACCATATATTTT.

This clone was counted between two and nine times. The chain employs TRBV19 and TRBJ2-7, with 7 bases lining up with TRBD1. V dropped 4 bases and J dropped 0; count of bases not matched to a gene: 3. CDR1 LNHDA and CDR2 SQIVND come from the germline V gene (reference sequence). CDR3 length: 14 residues. The CDR3: CASSSRDSSYEQYF. Here the CDR3 DNA reads TGTGCCAGTAGTAGCCGGGACAGCTCCTACGAGCAGTACTTC.